These T cell receptor beta chains were read from a single sample in a study of T cells in Graves' hyperthyroidism and ophthalmopathy. From the multiplex PCR reads, TCRdb called clonotypes with MiXCR, one entry per CDR3 protein. Of some 550,000 distinct CDR3 sequences listed, around 20% are singletons. Sequenced: blood. These receptor sequences come from a man in his late teens or twenties with Graves' hyperthyroidism. The CDR3 runs from the conserved cysteine through the conserved F or W. D genes are given only for firm matches. A row's size may be missing; if present it is once, few, many or a size class.

CDR3,DNA,J,D,V,size
CAWSGGGQETQYF,TGTGCCTGGAGTGGAGGAGGGCAAGAGACCCAGTACTTC,TRBJ2-5,-,TRBV30,many
CASSLGGARNQPQHF,TGCGCCAGCAGCTTGGGGGGGGCGCGCAATCAGCCCCAGCATTTT,TRBJ1-5,-,TRBV5-1,many
CASSTGLWDSYEQYF,TGTGCCAGCAGCACGGGCCTTTGGGACTCCTACGAGCAGTACTTC,TRBJ2-7,-,TRBV11-1,-
CASSSEAGGLLYEQYF,TGTGCCAGCAGCTCGGAGGCGGGGGGCCTCCTCTACGAGCAGTACTTC,TRBJ2-7,TRBD2,TRBV11-2,few
CASSSGQVTHYEQYF,TGTGCCAGCAGCTCCGGACAGGTTACACACTACGAGCAGTACTTC,TRBJ2-7,TRBD1,TRBV11-2,many
CASSLHAGQGNQPQHF,TGTGCCAGCAGTCTCCATGCCGGGCAGGGCAATCAGCCCCAGCATTTT,TRBJ1-5,-,TRBV28,-
CASSSGTGPHQPQHF,TGTGCCAGCAGCAGCGGGACAGGTCCCCATCAGCCCCAGCATTTT,TRBJ1-5,TRBD1,TRBV7-9,many
CASSLGGRALSTEAFF,TGTGCCAGCAGCTTAGGGGGTCGGGCCTTGAGCACTGAAGCTTTCTTT,TRBJ1-1,-,TRBV11-2,many
CASSVGQGVTDTQYF,TGTGCCAGCAGCGTTGGGCAGGGGGTTACAGATACGCAGTATTTT,TRBJ2-3,TRBD1,TRBV9,few
CASSYNVRSTEAFF,TGTGCCAGCAGTTATAACGTCCGGAGCACTGAAGCTTTCTTT,TRBJ1-1,-,TRBV6-5,-
CASRGPEGTEAFF,TGTGCCAGCAGGGGCCCGGAGGGCACTGAAGCTTTCTTT,TRBJ1-1,-,TRBV2,many
CASSLDLRGQMNTEAFF,TGTGCCAGCAGCTTAGATCTGCGGGGACAGATGAACACTGAAGCTTTCTTT,TRBJ1-1,TRBD1,TRBV11-2,-
CSARGRRVNQPQHF,TGCAGTGCTAGGGGTCGGCGAGTCAATCAGCCCCAGCATTTT,TRBJ1-5,-,TRBV20-1,-
CASSYTGPQGGYTF,TGTGCCAGCAGTTACACAGGGCCCCAGGGTGGCTACACCTTC,TRBJ1-2,-,TRBV6-2/TRBV6-3,many
CASSQSDRGYGYTF,TGTGCCAGCAGTCAATCGGACAGGGGCTATGGCTACACCTTC,TRBJ1-2,TRBD1,TRBV6-1,many
CASSPAGGAGETQYF,TGTGCCAGCAGTCCCGCCGGAGGGGCGGGAGAGACCCAGTACTTC,TRBJ2-5,-,TRBV28,many
CASSLLQPYGYTF,TGTGCCAGCAGCTTATTACAGCCCTATGGCTACACCTTC,TRBJ1-2,-,TRBV7-9,few
CASVPDTPEMGYTF,TGCGCCAGTGTCCCCGACACCCCCGAGATGGGGTACACCTTC,TRBJ1-2,-,TRBV5-1,many
CSAPDSRGTGELFF,TGCAGTGCTCCGGACTCCCGGGGCACCGGGGAGCTGTTTTTT,TRBJ2-2,-,TRBV20-1,-
CSAFSGGGVTEAFF,TGCAGTGCTTTTTCGGGGGGGGGGGTCACTGAAGCTTTCTTT,TRBJ1-1,-,TRBV20-1,-
CASLNYDGPYEQYF,TGTGCCAGCCTCAACTACGACGGACCCTACGAGCAGTACTTC,TRBJ2-7,-,TRBV7-2,-
CASSPYYRGSRTEAFF,TGTGCCAGCAGTCCCTATTACAGGGGATCGAGGACTGAAGCTTTCTTT,TRBJ1-1,TRBD1,TRBV27,many
CSARRRPGDYEQYF,TGCAGTGCTAGGCGAAGACCCGGGGACTACGAGCAGTACTTC,TRBJ2-7,-,TRBV20-1,once
CASSPEGITGELFF,TGCGCCAGCAGCCCGGAGGGGATCACCGGGGAGCTGTTTTTT,TRBJ2-2,-,TRBV5-1,-
CASSFKTEAMNTEAFF,TGCGCCAGCAGCTTTAAGACAGAAGCTATGAACACTGAAGCTTTCTTT,TRBJ1-1,-,TRBV5-1,few
CASSQDLETQYF,TGTGCCAGCAGCCAAGATTTGGAGACCCAGTACTTC,TRBJ2-5,-,TRBV3-1,many
CSARDPMTLRAFF,TGCAGTGCTAGAGATCCGATGACCCTTAGGGCTTTCTTT,TRBJ1-1,-,TRBV20-1,many
CAWRENTEAFF,TGTGCCTGGAGAGAGAACACTGAAGCTTTCTTT,TRBJ1-1,-,TRBV30,many
CASSRPQGKSYEQYF,TGTGCCAGCAGCCGTCCCCAGGGGAAGTCCTACGAGCAGTACTTC,TRBJ2-7,-,TRBV7-9,-